The entry that follows covers one T cell receptor beta chain sequence. What it binds is unknown. It was CD45RO-negative cells, positively selected for CCR7, that made up naive CD8 cells, with terminally differentiated effector memory CD45RA+ cells excluded. Donors, healthy HIV-negative adults, lacked recent acute infections or vaccinations. Profiling relied on immunoSEQ multiplex PCR, and the TCRdb table lists in-frame clones only, not all of them. The sample lists about 800,000 clones, 95% to 97% occurring once. The entry originates in a study of shared clonotypes between healthy human individuals. Whole-study results and caveats: Few donors limited the genetic and exposure-history diversity represented.

CDR1 and CDR2 (germline): SGHAT, FQNNGV. The trim removed 4 bases at V and 0 bases at J, leaving 6 bases unmatched. The CDR3 extends over 17 amino acids. Sequenced material: naive CD8+ T cells sorted from blood. The rearrangement uses TRBV11-2 and TRBJ1-5, with 10 nucleotides matching TRBD1. This sequence originates from a man aged 25-45 years in good health. The CDR3 sequence is CASSSTGGDYSNQPQHF. DNA for the CDR3: TGTGCCAGCAGCTCGACAGGGGGCGACTATAGCAATCAGCCCCAGCATTTT.